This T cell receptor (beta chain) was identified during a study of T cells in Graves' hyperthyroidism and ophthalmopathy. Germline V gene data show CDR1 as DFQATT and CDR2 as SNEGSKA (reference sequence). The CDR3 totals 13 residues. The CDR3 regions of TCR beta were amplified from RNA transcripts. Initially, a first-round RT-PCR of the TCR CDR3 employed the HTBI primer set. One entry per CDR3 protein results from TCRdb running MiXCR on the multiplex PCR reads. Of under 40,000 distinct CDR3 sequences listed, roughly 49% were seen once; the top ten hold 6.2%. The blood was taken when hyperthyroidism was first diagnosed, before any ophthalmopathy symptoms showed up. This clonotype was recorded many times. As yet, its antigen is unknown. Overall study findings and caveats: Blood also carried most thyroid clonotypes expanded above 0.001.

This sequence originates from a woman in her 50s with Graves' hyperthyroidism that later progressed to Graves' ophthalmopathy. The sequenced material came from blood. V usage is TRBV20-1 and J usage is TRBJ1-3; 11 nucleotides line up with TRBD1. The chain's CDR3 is CGVVGQGVNTIYF. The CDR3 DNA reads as TGCGGAGTAGTGGGACAGGGGGTCAACACCATATATTTT.